A selection of T cell receptor beta chains follows, all from one sample in a study of shared clonotypes between healthy human individuals. Some clones are missing from TCRdb's copy, which holds only in-frame ones; the method was immunoSEQ multiplex PCR. The sample has around 2.1 million clones, about 93% seen once; the top ten hold 1.5% to 2%. The sequenced sample consisted of naive CD8+ T cells from PBMCs. These receptors were collected from a man between 18 and 29 years old in good health. Some clones in this sample may be carry-over from other donors' samples. Both conserved end residues are part of each CDR3. The D gene is left open where the match is weak. Not all rows give a size; the values are once, few, many and, for expanded clones, a class.

TRBJ2-3 NA TRBV6-4 NA CASSDRSTDTQYF TGTGCCAGCAGTGACAGAAGCACAGATACGCAGTATTTT
TRBJ2-7 few TRBV2 TRBD1 CASSWSQATGVHSYEQYF TGTGCCAGCAGTTGGAGTCAGGCGACAGGGGTCCACTCCTACGAGCAGTACTTC
TRBJ1-2 NA TRBV4-1 NA CASSQVQVTTIGYTF TGCGCCAGCAGCCAAGTTCAGGTGACAACTATCGGCTACACCTTC
TRBJ2-1 NA TRBV7-3 TRBD2 CASSPRLAGAAEQFF TGTGCCAGCAGCCCAAGACTAGCGGGAGCTGCTGAGCAGTTCTTC
TRBJ1-5 NA TRBV7-2 NA CASSLAQGSQPQHF TGTGCCAGCAGCTTAGCGCAGGGGTCCCAGCCCCAGCATTTT
TRBJ2-7 few TRBV28 TRBD1 CASRGQGHEQYF TGTGCCAGCAGGGGACAGGGCCACGAGCAGTACTTC
TRBJ2-1 NA TRBV28 TRBD2 CASIPTSGSSYNEQFF TGTGCCAGCATCCCTACTAGCGGGAGCTCCTACAATGAGCAGTTCTTC
TRBJ2-2 NA TRBV6-5 TRBD2 CASSPYSGITGELFF TGTGCCAGCAGTCCTTATAGCGGGATCACCGGGGAGCTGTTTTTT
TRBJ2-1 NA TRBV28 NA CASSPLGGSNEQFF TGTGCCAGCAGTCCCCTAGGGGGGTCCAATGAGCAGTTCTTC
TRBJ1-4 NA TRBV4-1 NA CASSQLYLKIPDAKLFF TGCGCCAGCAGCCAACTCTATTTAAAAATCCCCGATGCAAAACTGTTTTTT
TRBJ2-1 NA TRBV13 NA CASRNPGQLNEQFF TGTGCCAGCCGCAATCCAGGACAGCTCAATGAGCAGTTCTTC
TRBJ1-1 NA TRBV2 NA CASRANLKNTEAFF TGTGCCAGCAGGGCAAATCTCAAGAACACTGAAGCTTTCTTT
TRBJ2-1 once TRBV4-1 NA CASSQVGSAIEQFF TGCGCCAGCAGCCAAGTGGGGTCAGCGATTGAGCAGTTCTTC
TRBJ2-1 NA TRBV7-2 NA CASSLAGHLGGDEQFF TGTGCCAGCAGCTTAGCGGGACACTTGGGGGGCGATGAGCAGTTCTTC
TRBJ2-7 NA TRBV30 NA CAWTTGWGLYEQYF TGTGCCTGGACCACGGGATGGGGCCTGTACGAGCAGTACTTC
TRBJ2-1 NA TRBV28 NA CASSFFDGNEQFF TGTGCCAGCAGTTTTTTTGATGGCAATGAGCAGTTCTTC
TRBJ1-2 NA TRBV27 TRBD1 CASSSTPGQAYGYTF TGTGCCAGCAGTTCAACCCCCGGACAGGCGTATGGCTACACCTTC
TRBJ2-1 NA TRBV4-3 NA CASSQEPNEQFF TGCGCCAGCAGCCAAGAACCCAATGAGCAGTTCTTC
TRBJ1-2 NA TRBV4-1 NA CASSPRSGLGNYGYTF TGCGCCAGCAGCCCCAGATCGGGGTTAGGGAACTATGGCTACACCTTC
TRBJ2-7 NA TRBV9 NA CASSPLLGGYEQYF TGTGCCAGCAGTCCTCTCCTAGGCGGCTACGAGCAGTACTTC
TRBJ2-7 NA TRBV29-1 NA CSVEGGPQPYEQYF TGCAGCGTTGAGGGGGGGCCCCAGCCCTACGAGCAGTACTTC
TRBJ2-7 NA TRBV19 TRBD1 CASSYGTGPYEQYF TGTGCCAGTAGTTACGGGACAGGGCCCTACGAGCAGTACTTC
TRBJ2-7 once TRBV29-1 TRBD2 CSVKGLSFYEQYF TGCAGCGTCAAGGGACTAAGCTTCTACGAGCAGTACTTC
TRBJ2-1 NA TRBV11-2 TRBD1 CASSWGLQGLVNEQFF TGTGCCAGCAGCTGGGGGCTACAGGGGCTTGTCAATGAGCAGTTCTTC
TRBJ2-7 NA TRBV7-9 NA CASSGDTNYEQYF TGTGCCAGCAGCGGGGACACCAACTACGAGCAGTACTTC
TRBJ1-5 NA TRBV5-5 NA CASSLTGNSNQPQHF TGTGCCAGCAGCCTCACAGGGAATAGCAATCAGCCCCAGCATTTT
TRBJ2-7 NA TRBV27 NA CASSPLAGYEQYF TGTGCCAGCAGTCCCCTGGCCGGGTACGAGCAGTACTTC
TRBJ2-7 NA TRBV13 TRBD1 CASSWDRGFEQYF TGTGCCAGCAGCTGGGACAGGGGGTTCGAGCAGTACTTC
TRBJ1-2 NA TRBV11-1 NA CASSLSASAPSENYGYTF TGTGCCAGCAGCTTGTCGGCGTCCGCTCCCTCGGAAAACTATGGCTACACCTTC
TRBJ2-3 NA TRBV10-3 TRBD2 CAIRVAGGSTDTQYF TGTGCCATCAGGGTAGCGGGCGGTAGCACAGATACGCAGTATTTT
TRBJ2-2 NA TRBV11-2 TRBD1 CASSRNRGQGELFF TGTGCCAGCAGCCGCAACAGGGGGCAAGGGGAGCTGTTTTTT
TRBJ2-3 NA TRBV28 TRBD2 CASGGTSGRGTQYF TGTGCCAGCGGGGGGACTAGCGGGAGGGGTACGCAGTATTTT
TRBJ2-7 NA TRBV29-1 NA CSVEVGRKGDYPYEQYF TGCAGCGTTGAGGTAGGGAGAAAGGGGGACTATCCCTACGAGCAGTACTTC
TRBJ2-7 NA TRBV2 TRBD1 CASTGQGPSYEQYF TGTGCCAGTACGGGACAGGGTCCTTCCTACGAGCAGTACTTC
TRBJ2-5 NA TRBV13 TRBD2 CASSARLAGEADETQYF TGTGCCAGCAGCGCCCGATTGGCGGGAGAGGCGGATGAGACCCAGTACTTC
TRBJ2-7 NA TRBV10-1 NA CASSDRRAEQYF TGCGCCAGCAGTGATCGGCGCGCGGAGCAGTACTTC
TRBJ1-2 NA TRBV29-1 NA CSVRSTGTDHGYTF TGCAGCGTTCGTTCGACCGGGACTGATCATGGCTACACCTTC
TRBJ1-3 once TRBV27 TRBD1 CASSPATGRGYTIYF TGTGCCAGCAGTCCCGCGACAGGGAGAGGATACACCATATATTTT
TRBJ2-3 NA TRBV5-1 TRBD2 CASSAGTSGTSTDTQYF TGCGCCAGCAGCGCCGGGACTAGCGGGACTAGCACAGATACGCAGTATTTT
TRBJ2-7 NA TRBV13 NA CASSPLKRTVFYEQYF TGTGCCAGCAGCCCACTTAAGAGGACAGTCTTCTACGAGCAGTACTTC
TRBJ1-1 NA TRBV9 NA CASSPGGNTEAFF TGTGCCAGCAGCCCTGGGGGTAACACTGAAGCTTTCTTT
TRBJ2-3 once TRBV6-1 NA CASSERSAVRAADTQYF TGTGCCAGCAGTGAACGATCTGCGGTCAGGGCTGCAGATACGCAGTATTTT
TRBJ1-1 NA TRBV19 NA CASSLGRVLNTEAFF TGTGCCAGTAGTCTGGGACGGGTCCTGAACACTGAAGCTTTCTTT
TRBJ2-7 once TRBV11-2 TRBD2 CASIEGTSGSLSLYEQYF TGTGCCAGCATCGAAGGGACTAGCGGGAGCCTCTCTCTCTACGAGCAGTACTTC
TRBJ2-1 NA TRBV11-2 TRBD2 CASSPEGTRSYNEQFF TGTGCCAGCAGCCCCGAAGGGACTAGAAGTTACAATGAGCAGTTCTTC
TRBJ2-2 NA TRBV7-9 NA CASSEELFF TGTGCCAGCAGTGAGGAGCTGTTTTTT
TRBJ2-7 NA TRBV28 NA CASSFQRRDTSREQYF TGTGCCAGCAGTTTCCAGCGGCGGGACACGTCTCGCGAGCAGTACTTC
TRBJ2-7 NA TRBV7-9 NA CASSRRTGPYEQYF TGTGCCAGCAGCAGACGGACTGGGCCTTACGAGCAGTACTTC
TRBJ2-7 NA TRBV7-7 NA CASSLDPSYEQYF TGTGCCAGCAGCTTAGACCCTTCCTACGAGCAGTACTTC
TRBJ2-1 NA TRBV4-1 NA CASSQDMRDEQFF TGCGCCAGCAGCCAAGATATGAGGGACGAGCAGTTCTTC
TRBJ2-7 NA TRBV30 NA CAWSGIVAYEQYF TGTGCCTGGAGTGGAATAGTTGCCTACGAGCAGTACTTC
TRBJ2-5 NA TRBV2 TRBD2 CASSPLAGGPLETQYF TGTGCCAGCAGCCCCCTAGCGGGAGGGCCGCTGGAGACCCAGTACTTC
TRBJ2-2 few TRBV5-4 NA CASSSTIGELFF TGTGCCAGCAGCTCTACGATCGGGGAGCTGTTTTTT
TRBJ2-7 NA TRBV30 NA CAWRHHPGLTTYEQYF TGTGCCTGGAGACACCATCCGGGACTCACCACCTACGAGCAGTACTTC
TRBJ2-7 NA TRBV7-9 NA CASSPGVGTENYEQYF TGTGCCAGCAGCCCCGGGGTGGGGACGGAAAACTACGAGCAGTACTTC
TRBJ2-6 NA TRBV11-2 TRBD1 CASSSRDSSGANVLTF TGTGCCAGCAGCTCCAGGGACAGTTCTGGGGCCAACGTCCTGACTTTC
TRBJ2-7 NA TRBV11-2 NA CASSLDIAYEQYF TGTGCCAGCAGCTTAGATATCGCTTACGAGCAGTACTTC